What follows are 14 T cell receptor beta chains derived from one specimen sequenced in a study of T-cell memory formation after mild COVID-19 (dated by TCRdb to about 2021). Receptor amplification or capture employed 5' RACE. TCRdb names Illumina NovaSeq 6000 as the instrument used. TCRdb handled the public reads itself, with Q25 trimming in fastp and clone calling in MiXCR, and kept productive beta chains. Every distinct CDR3 protein forms one entry, paired with its most common genes and DNA. The sample table holds around 260,000 distinct CDR3 sequences, of which around 15% were seen once. The ten largest clonotypes hold 22% of the sample. Source material: PBMCs or a T cell subset sorted from them (not recorded which). The receptors stem from a man aged 18 to 30 who had mild COVID-19 (a few samples of this study predate the infection). The sample titles of this study are shuffled in the database, so cell type and time point are left out; the donor was told from shared clones.

The genes are TRBV6-1 and TRBJ1-5; no clear D gene. There are 13 residues in the CDR3. Germline V gene lookup returns CDR1 MNHNS and CDR2 SASEGT. Trimming left V 3 bases short and J 0 bases short, with 3 bases between. The CDR3 sequence is CASSEISNQPQHF. DNA for the CDR3: TGTGCCAGCAGTGAGATTAGCAATCAGCCCCAGCATTTT.

This clonotype turned up a few times. This chain connects TRBV6-5 to TRBJ2-5; TRBD1 matches at 9 bases. CDR3 length: 13 amino acids. With 5 bases clipped from V and 4 bases from J, the junction kept 2 bases outside the gene matches. CDR1 is MNHEY and CDR2 is SVGAGI in the germline V gene. The CDR3 DNA reads as TGTGCCAGCAGTCGGACAGGGGTAGAGACCCAGTACTTC. This codes for CASSRTGVETQYF.

This clonotype turned up a few times. V is TRBV4-1 and J is TRBJ2-5; D perhaps matches TRBD2 (6 bases). The length of the CDR3 is 16 residues. V lost 4 bases and J lost 7, with 22 bases in between. Germline CDR1 reads MGHRA; CDR2 reads YSYEKL. Written as DNA, the CDR3 is TGCGCCAGCAGCCCCCGGGACTGGGAAGGCTTAGCGACCCAGTACTTC. Amino acids: CASSPRDWEGLATQYF.

The sample holds a few counts of this clonotype. V usage is TRBV29-1 and J usage is TRBJ2-7, with D possibly called TRBD1 or TRBD2 (6 bases each). CDR1 SQVTM and CDR2 ANQGSEA come from the germline V gene. Trimming removed 0 bases from V and 1 base from J, with 13 bases in between. This CDR3 comprises 15 residues. The CDR3 loop is CSVEDTGRCSYEQYV. Here the CDR3 DNA reads TGCAGCGTTGAAGATACAGGGAGGTGTTCCTACGAGCAGTACGTC.

The J gene is TRBJ2-7, the V gene TRBV5-6, with D uncertain. V was trimmed by 2 bases and J by 0 bases, leaving 9 bases between them. The CDR3 is 14 residues long. Germline loops: CDR1 SGHDT, CDR2 YYEEEE. In nucleotides, the CDR3 is TGTGCCAGCAGCTTCCGGGCGACCTCCTACGAGCAGTACGTC. This encodes CASSFRATSYEQYV.

In its sample, this clonotype was seen a few times. The chain joins TRBV20-1 to TRBJ2-7; 9 bases fit TRBD1. CDR1 and CDR2 (germline): DFQATT, SNEGSKA (reference sequence). Trimming at V came to 2 bases and at J to 4 bases, leaving 3 bases not matched to a gene. CDR3 length: 13 residues. CDR3 nucleotide sequence: TGCAGTGCTAGAACCGGGACAGGGTACGAGCAGTACTTC. It specifies CSARTGTGYEQYF.

This clonotype has more than one count but fewer than ten. The J gene is TRBJ2-3, the V gene TRBV11-2; D unresolved. Trimming took off 0 bases at V and 0 bases at J, with 13 bases between the two ends. The germline CDR1 and CDR2 sequences are SGHAT and FQNNGV. The CDR3 has 17 residues. The DNA for the CDR3 is TGTGCCAGCAGCTTAGAAGTAGGCAGCCTGAGCACAGATACGCAGTATTTT. It specifies CASSLEVGSLSTDTQYF.

The table lists this clonotype with a few counts. V gene TRBV12-3 or TRBV12-4 combines with J gene TRBJ1-3, with D possibly matching TRBD1 (6 bases). With 6 bases removed from V and 0 bases from J, the gap between germline ends came to 12 bases. The CDR3 consists of 15 residues. The CDR3 coding sequence is TGTGCCAGCAGAAGACAGGTTTCCTCTGGAAACACCATATATTTT. Its translation: CASRRQVSSGNTIYF.

There are a few counts of this clonotype. The rearrangement uses TRBV12-3 or TRBV12-4 and TRBJ2-3; 11 bases agree with TRBD2. The CDR3 has 16 residues. Germline trimming cut 5 bases from V and 4 bases from J; bases unmatched to any gene: 8. The CDR3 reads CASSDGLAGLADTQYF. CDR3 nucleotide sequence: TGTGCCAGCAGTGACGGACTAGCGGGTTTGGCAGATACGCAGTATTTT.

The sample holds a few counts of this clonotype. V and J are TRBV20-1 and TRBJ2-3, with 7 bases identical to TRBD2. Trimming took 2 bases from V and 1 from J; bases not matched to a gene: 9. In germline, CDR1 is DFQATT, CDR2 SNEGSKA (reference sequence). This CDR3 is built from 16 residues. CDR3 nucleotides: TGCAGTGCTAGACCTCTAGGACTAGGCGGCACAGATACGCAGTATTTT. Translation gives CSARPLGLGGTDTQYF.

This clonotype turned up a few times. V usage is TRBV20-1 and J usage is TRBJ2-7; either TRBD1 or TRBD2 may fit D (5 bases each). CDR1 DFQATT and CDR2 SNEGSKA come from the germline V gene (reference sequence). Trimming shortened V by 0 bases and J by 2 bases, and 8 bases separated the two germline ends. The CDR3 sequence is 13 residues long. The CDR3 DNA sequence: TGCAGTGCTAGAGAACGGGGCACCTACGAGCAGTACTTC. This codes for CSARERGTYEQYF.

This clonotype was recorded a few times. The V gene is TRBV27, the J gene TRBJ1-2, with D possibly matching TRBD1 (5 bases). The V gene's germline CDR1 is MNHEY and CDR2 SMNVEV (reference sequence). V shed 6 bases and J shed 4 bases, with 12 bases lying between them. The CDR3 is 13 residues long. CDR3 DNA: TGTGCCAGCAGCCAGACAGAGTCCTATGGCTACACCTTC. As protein: CASSQTESYGYTF.

This chain links TRBV6-1 with TRBJ1-1, with D uncertain. The germline V gene has CDR1 MNHNS and CDR2 SASEGT. V dropped 8 bases and J dropped 0 bases, with 10 bases sitting between them. The CDR3 is 13 amino acids. The CDR3 DNA is TGTGCCAGCGTAACAGACATGAACACTGAAGCTTTCTTT. As protein: CASVTDMNTEAFF.

The chain has TRBV20-1 and TRBJ1-4; 7 nucleotides match TRBD1. Germline values: CDR1 DFQATT, CDR2 SNEGSKA (reference sequence). The CDR3 loop spans 13 amino acids. V trimming: 5 bases; J trimming: 4 bases; junction bases outside the gene matches: 4. The CDR3 loop is CSAQDRDNEKLFF. CDR3 nucleotide sequence: TGCAGTGCTCAAGACAGGGATAATGAAAAACTGTTTTTT.